The 7 T cell receptor beta chains in this list originate from one sample, sequenced in a study of T-cell memory formation after mild COVID-19. MiXCR, applied by TCRdb to the 5' RACE reads, yields one record per CDR3 protein. Here the sample spans about 150,000 distinct CDR3 sequences, over 6% being singletons. The sample was PBMCs or a T cell subset sorted from them (not recorded which). The source of these receptors is an adult woman who had mild COVID-19 (a few samples of this study predate the infection). Cell type and time point are not known.

This chain uses TRBV4-1 with TRBJ2-5; D could derive from TRBD1 or TRBD2 (6 bases each). CDR3 size: 15 residues. V was pared by 3 bases and J by 3 bases, with 14 bases between. CDR1 MGHRA and CDR2 YSYEKL come from the germline V gene. The CDR3 reads CASSQEGQAKETQYF. CDR3 DNA sequence: TGCGCCAGCAGCCAGGAGGGACAAGCTAAAGAGACCCAGTACTTC.

This clonotype was counted many times. V is TRBV6-6 and J is TRBJ2-7; maybe TRBD2 (5 bases). Germline V gene sequence: CDR1 MNHNY, CDR2 SVGAGI (reference sequence). Trimming took 0 bases from V and 4 from J, leaving 19 bases between them. The CDR3 sequence is 17 residues long. CDR3: CASSYSVVRGPGYEQYF. As DNA, the CDR3 is TGTGCCAGCAGTTACTCGGTTGTCCGGGGTCCGGGTTACGAGCAGTACTTC.

The chain carries TRBV29-1 and TRBJ1-1; 7 bases fit TRBD1. The CDR3 has 12 residues. The germline CDR1 and CDR2 sequences are SQVTM and ANQGSEA. After removal of 6 bases from V and 4 bases from J, the junction contained 5 bases not matched to a gene. CDR3 nucleotide sequence: TGCAGCGTAACGACAGGGCTCACTGAAGCTTTCTTT. This gives the protein CSVTTGLTEAFF.

In this sample, this clonotype turned up a few times. The chain recombines TRBV7-9 with TRBJ1-1; a possible D gene is TRBD1 (5 bases). The CDR3 consists of 14 residues. V was shortened by 1 base and J by 4 bases, with 10 bases between the two germline ends. Germline CDR1 is SEHNR and CDR2 is FQNEAQ (reference sequence). CDR3 nucleotide sequence: TGTGCCAGCAGCTTAGAAGGGGTGAGCACTGAAGCTTTCTTT. Its translation: CASSLEGVSTEAFF. Full variable domain (outside the CDR3, taken from reference TRBV7-9 and TRBJ1-1): DTGVSQNPRHKITKRGQNVTFRCDPISEHNRLYWYRQTLGQGPEFLTYFQNEAQLEKSRLLSDRFSAERPKGSFSTLEIQRTEQGDSAMYLCASSLEGVSTEAFFGQGTRLTVV.

This clonotype was seen repeatedly, ten times or more. The gene calls are TRBV19 and TRBJ2-2; 11 positions match TRBD2. The CDR3 loop spans 19 amino acids. Germline values: CDR1 LNHDA, CDR2 SQIVND (reference sequence). Unmatched junction bases numbered 16, after V lost 5 bases and J lost 5 bases. The CDR3 region is CASSLRPGLAGLVTGELFF. The CDR3 region has the DNA TGTGCCAGTAGTCTCCGCCCCGGACTAGCGGGTTTGGTTACCGGGGAGCTGTTTTTT. The full variable domain, with the rest looked up from reference TRBV19 and TRBJ2-2, is DGGITQSPKYLFRKEGQNVTLSCEQNLNHDAMYWYRQDPGQGLRLIYYSQIVNDFQKGDIAEGYSVSREKKESFPLTVTSAQKNPTAFYLCASSLRPGLAGLVTGELFFGEGSRLTVL.

V is TRBV20-1 and J is TRBJ2-2, with D tentatively TRBD2 (5 bases). V lost 0 bases, J lost 2 bases, and 13 bases lay in between. Germline CDR1 and CDR2: DFQATT and SNEGSKA (reference sequence). The CDR3 consists of 16 residues. CDR3 bases: TGCAGTGCTAGAGATCGGCTAGCCTTCAACACCGGGGAGCTGTTTTTT. Translating gives CSARDRLAFNTGELFF.

This clonotype has a count of ten or more. The chain has TRBV4-2 and TRBJ2-7, with TRBD2 matching over 7 bases. V shed 3 bases and J 1 base; nucleotides not matched to a gene: 6. The CDR3 has 15 residues. CDR1 and CDR2 (germline): LGHNA, YNFKEQ. The CDR3 DNA reads TGTGCCAGCAGCCAGGCGGGAGCGTCATCCTACGAGCAGTACTTC. Amino acids: CASSQAGASSYEQYF.